This T cell receptor beta chain was sequenced during a study of regulatory T cells in long-lasting Graves disease (dated by TCRdb to the early 2020s). With respect to the entire study: Newly diagnosed Graves' disease patients had taken antithyroid drugs for less than 3 months. The study took place in China and was registered as a clinical trial. TCR sequencing covered roughly 13 persistent and 20 or so newly diagnosed Graves' disease patients, 33 samples in total. Persistent Graves' disease patients were compared with newly diagnosed Graves' disease patients by peripheral blood TCR sequencing and RNA sequencing.

The investigation overall reported the following: A larger number of public clonotypes was shared among persistent patients (approximately 2,600) than among newly diagnosed patients (more than 850). Sequencing and analysis were limited to the TCR beta chain. The authors acknowledged the small sample size as a limitation that may reduce accuracy. TRBV28, TRBJ1-2 and TRBJ2-5 were preferentially used in persistent disease, while TRBV20-1 and TRBJ2-1 were favored in newly diagnosed disease. Only peripheral blood was studied, because thyroid tissue, the primary lesion, was inaccessible. Persistent Graves' disease patients showed lower TCR Shannon entropy and fewer highly expanded clones than newly diagnosed patients, suggesting clonal expansion.

Note on this clonotype: Its antigen is not yet known. Base qualities are not at hand, and no much larger clone is one base apart.

The time point label of this sample denotes: newly diagnosed GD, antithyroid drugs for less than 3 months. RNA was extracted from PBMCs in TRIzol for both TCR sequencing and RNA sequencing. The diagnosis of Graves' disease followed American Thyroid Association guidelines. Recruitment of patients was carried out at an endocrinology department in Xi'an, China. From each patient, around 9 milliliters of peripheral blood was collected into an EDTA anticoagulant tube. Ficoll Paque Plus density gradient separation was used to isolate PBMCs, and no further T cell sorting was done. An Agilent 2100 Bioanalyzer and agarose gel were used to assess RNA quality, and a NanoDrop 2000 was used to measure RNA concentration. Taken from cysteine to phenylalanine, the CDR3 has 16 residues. CDR3 DNA only is kept here, 48 bases in frame from base 1. Per the germline V gene, MNHGY is the CDR1 and SVAAGI is the CDR2. V gives up 3 bases and J gives up 0 bases, and the segment between their germline ends measures 11 bases.

Library preparation was by multiplex PCR. Sequencing was performed on an Illumina HiSeq 4000. TCR beta libraries were built with iRepertoire HTBI primers and Arm-PCR amplification of CDR3 regions. Gel purification was performed on PCR products prior to sequencing. In the authors' own workflow: A total of 60 to 80 TRBV and 14 TRBJ segments were identified across samples and were used for gene usage analysis of CDR3 amino acid clonotypes. COPE and FqMerger were used to merge filtered high-quality paired reads into contigs. BLAST was used to align contigs to IMGT TRBV, TRBD and TRBJ reference genes, with CDR3 defined following IMGT. Any clonotype with a frequency above 0.1% was counted as a highly expanded clone. Shannon entropy served as the measure of repertoire diversity, while the Gini coefficient captured V-J evenness. Public clonotypes were defined as clonotypes shared by more than one individual. TCRdb handled the public reads itself, with Q25 trimming in fastp and clone calling in MiXCR, and kept productive beta chains. CDR3 protein sequences are deduplicated, and each keeps its most common genes and DNA. TCRdb, not the authors, supplied the V and J calls. The sample data list 500,000 or so distinct CDR3 sequences, and roughly 17% of these were observed just once. The ten top clones hold 12% of the sample.

The same data also contributed to another study, on T cells in Graves' hyperthyroidism and ophthalmopathy. As the second publication notes: Graves' hyperthyroidism was defined as stable when no progression to ophthalmopathy occurred over 18 months of follow-up. Hyperthyroidism patients were newly diagnosed, with disease duration under 2 months, and aged 18 to 65 years. Patients with uncontrolled infections, other autoimmune diseases, pregnancy or lactation were excluded. Diagnoses were established on the basis of clinical symptoms, serum thyroxine and TRAb, thyroid ultrasound, and orbital computed tomography. For the first round of RT-PCR on the TCR CDR3, the HTBI primer set was used together with the Qiagen OneStep RT-PCR kit. Most expanded thyroid clonotypes (frequency above 0.001) were also found in blood, which suggests that blood repertoires may mirror thyroid immune responses. A 13 V-J signature model separated ophthalmopathy from stable hyperthyroidism, with 87.88% sensitivity and 81% to 83% specificity in cross-validation and 80%/75% in testing. In validation, the model predicted progression to ophthalmopathy with over 60% sensitivity and approximately 78% specificity, a median of approximately 6.5 months before onset. A discovery cohort of approximately 97 patients, approximately 45 with Graves' ophthalmopathy and 55 to 65 with stable Graves' hyperthyroidism, was used to find distinguishing TCR V-J signatures. Prospective prediction of ophthalmopathy was tested in an independent validation cohort consisting of some 20 hyperthyroidism patients and some 17 patients who later progressed to ophthalmopathy. The 80 to 100 discovery patients were randomly divided into training and test sets at a 7:3 ratio. The study also compared thyroid tissue and blood T-cell repertoires from over 5 Graves' hyperthyroidism patients. After blood sampling, hyperthyroidism patients were treated with methimazole at a starting dose of 30 mg daily, and ophthalmopathy patients were treated with high-dose intravenous methylprednisolone. Libraries were constructed in a second round of multiplex PCR, after which size selection and purification were carried out. Paired-end sequencing of the libraries was performed with 100 bp reads on an Illumina HiSeq2000. Raw data were processed with SOAPnuke, discarding reads with adapters, uncalled bases, mean Phred below 15, or no exact constant-primer or identifier match. High-quality paired reads were merged with COPE v1.2.5, and unique nucleotide sequences were defined as clonotypes. MiTCR v1.1 was used to align the clonotypes against IMGT TRBV, TRBD and TRBJ reference segments. Only V-J combinations with frequency above 0.0001, covering roughly 99% of repertoires, were analysed. The TCS score was defined as the ratio of F50 (clonal expansion) to E x V (chaos), calculated using BLOSUM62-based TCRdist between CDR3 peptides within each V-J. Welch's t-statistics and random forest reduced 514 V-J features to roughly 13, which were used in a naive Bayes classifier (R e1071). No statistical method was used to set the sample size in advance, and investigators knew the group allocation. TCR Vbeta CDR3 sequencing of approximately 140 peripheral blood samples (43 ophthalmopathy, roughly 72 hyperthyroidism and roughly 17 progressor patients) is reported in the paper.

Sequences were derived from peripheral blood mononuclear cells (PBMCs), sampled at new diagnosis, from a patient treated with antithyroid drugs. In this chain, TRBV6-9 is recombined with TRBJ1-4; the D gene cannot be named for sure. The TCR was taken from a man aged 40-55 years with Graves disease. Donor details come from another sample of the same person, matched by shared clones. The bases read TGTGCCAGCAGTTACTCTTTTCAGGCAACTAATGAAAAACTGTTTTTT. This translates into CASSYSFQATNEKLFF.